The 16 T cell receptor beta chains below come from one sample, sequenced in a study of human T cells and chemical hapten exposure. Time point of the sample: pre-sensitization, week 0. The sample's treatment: therapeutic diphenylcyclopropenone sensitization with weekly scalp DPC. TCRdb called the RACE reads again in MiXCR, with one record for every CDR3 protein. The sample includes approximately 370,000 distinct CDR3 sequences, around 5.5% seen only once; the top ten take under 9.5%. Sample: whole blood, taken in connection with sensitization to the hapten diphenylcyclopropenone (DPC). The receptors shown here come from a woman aged 18-35 years with alopecia areata. Some clones in this sample may be carry-over from other donors' samples.

V and J are TRBV7-2 and TRBJ1-5; D unresolved. The CDR3 consists of 14 residues. V lost 4 bases to trimming and J lost 0 bases, with 7 bases between them. CDR1 is SGHTA, CDR2 FQGNSA, per germline. The CDR3 loop is CASSSAGSNQPQHF. The CDR3 DNA reads TGTGCCAGCAGCTCAGCAGGTAGCAATCAGCCCCAGCATTTT.

The chain combines TRBV18 with TRBJ1-2; a possible D gene is TRBD1 (6 bases). From germline, CDR1 is KGHSH and CDR2 LQKENI. The CDR3 contains 16 residues. V lost 3 bases and J lost 4, with 18 bases in between. This CDR3 is CASSPIGGDTAYGYTF. As DNA, the CDR3 is TGTGCCAGCTCACCGATCGGAGGGGACACAGCCTATGGCTACACCTTC.

This clonotype has only a few counts. The gene calls are TRBV11-2 and TRBJ2-7; maybe TRBD2 (6 bases). CDR1 is SGHAT, CDR2 FQNNGV, per germline. With 5 bases removed from V and 6 bases from J, the gap between germline ends came to 20 bases. The CDR3 contains 15 residues. The CDR3 DNA is TGTGCCAGCAGCCCGCAGGGACTCCGAGCCGCCGAGCAGTACTTC. Its translation is CASSPQGLRAAEQYF.

The rearrangement joins TRBV6-2 or TRBV6-3 to TRBJ1-1; 9 bases match TRBD1. The CDR3 has 14 amino acids. Losses at the gene ends were 5 bases for V and 5 bases for J; bases not matched to a gene: 6. CDR1 is MNHEY and CDR2 is SVGEGT in the germline V gene. CDR3 loop: CASSVYRGLTEAFF. The CDR3 nucleotides are TGTGCCAGCAGTGTGTACAGGGGGCTAACTGAAGCTTTCTTT.

The rearrangement uses TRBV4-1 and TRBJ2-5, with TRBD2 matching 8 bases. CDR3 length equals 16 residues. Germline V lookup: CDR1 MGHRA, CDR2 YSYEKL. Losses at the gene ends were 1 base for V and 2 bases for J; bases not matched to a gene: 6. Written as DNA, the CDR3 is TGCGCCAGCAGCCAAGGTAGAGGGACTAGGCAAGAGACCCAGTACTTC. Protein: CASSQGRGTRQETQYF.

The chain couples TRBV29-1 to TRBJ2-7; D is undetermined. This CDR3 region has 14 residues. V was trimmed by 6 bases and J by 7 bases, leaving 22 bases between them. Germline values: CDR1 SQVTM, CDR2 ANQGSEA. The CDR3 reads CSVEKVGAPREQYF. In DNA, the CDR3 is TGCAGCGTGGAAAAAGTGGGTGCCCCGAGGGAGCAGTACTTC.

The rearrangement links TRBV13 to TRBJ1-1; 9 bases fit TRBD1. Germline V gene sequence: CDR1 PRHDT, CDR2 FYEKMQ (reference sequence). The CDR3 sequence is 14 residues long. V lost 5 bases, J lost 5 bases, and 6 bases stayed unmatched. The CDR3 DNA reads as TGTGCCAGCAGCGACGACAGGGGGAATACTGAAGCTTTCTTT. Translating it yields CASSDDRGNTEAFF. Using reference TRBV13 and TRBJ1-1 for the parts outside the CDR3, the full variable domain is AAGVIQSPRHLIKEKRETATLKCYPIPRHDTVYWYQQGPGQDPQFLISFYEKMQSDKGSIPDRFSAQQFSDYHSELNMSSLELGDSALYFCASSDDRGNTEAFFGQGTRLTVV.

This sequence joins TRBV20-1 and TRBJ2-1; TRBD2 is a possible D gene (5 bases). Germline CDR1 and CDR2: DFQATT and SNEGSKA (reference sequence). The V and J ends lost 0 bases and 9 bases respectively, with 18 bases between them. The length of the CDR3 is 15 residues. The DNA for the CDR3 is TGCAGTGCTAGAGACGGGTCGACTGGGAGCACTGAGCAGTTCTTC. As protein: CSARDGSTGSTEQFF.

This clonotype was observed a handful of times. The gene calls are TRBV10-3 and TRBJ1-3; a possible D gene is TRBD1 (5 bases). Germline CDR1 ENHRY, CDR2 SYGVKD. V was cut by 8 bases and J by 1 base, with 6 bases left in between. The CDR3 length is 12 residues. The CDR3 sequence: CAISGSGNTIYF. DNA for the CDR3: TGTGCCATCTCAGGGTCTGGAAACACCATATATTTT.

This clonotype was found a few times. The chain links TRBV25-1 to TRBJ1-2; a possible D gene is TRBD1 (6 bases). CDR3 length: 14 residues. Germline V gene lookup returns CDR1 MGHDK and CDR2 SYGVNS. V was shortened by 6 bases and J by 8 bases, with 19 bases between the two germline ends. CDR3 protein: CASRATGITSGYTF. The CDR3 nucleotides are TGTGCCAGCAGAGCCACAGGGATAACGTCAGGCTACACCTTC.

This clonotype was counted between two and nine times. This chain connects TRBV4-3 to TRBJ2-2; unclear D gene. The germline V gene has CDR1 LGHNA and CDR2 YSLEER. The CDR3 length is 18 residues. V was shortened by 0 bases and J by 3 bases, with 17 bases between the two germline ends. CDR3 amino acids: CASSQEFLTDHDTGELFF. CDR3 nucleotide sequence: TGCGCCAGCAGCCAAGAATTCCTCACGGACCACGACACCGGGGAGCTGTTTTTT.

The rearrangement joins TRBV9 to TRBJ1-5; D unclear. V was clipped by 3 bases and J by 0 bases, with 10 bases between them. The CDR3 length is 15 residues. In germline, CDR1 is SGDLS, CDR2 YYNGEE. CDR3 sequence: CASSADGYSNQPQHF. The DNA of the CDR3 is TGTGCCAGCAGCGCAGACGGCTATAGCAATCAGCCCCAGCATTTT.

This clonotype has just a few counts. The rearrangement joins TRBV25-1 to TRBJ1-5; D perhaps matches TRBD1 (6 bases). V lost 2 bases and J 7 bases, leaving 15 bases between the germline ends. This CDR3 has 15 amino acids. The germline V gene encodes CDR1 MGHDK and CDR2 SYGVNS. The CDR3 nucleotides read TGTGCCAGCAGTGAACCGGGGGGCGCGGGGCAGCCCCAGCATTTT. Translation: CASSEPGGAGQPQHF.

The V call is TRBV6-5, the J call TRBJ1-2; TRBD1 matches at 9 bases. The CDR3 is made up of 13 amino acids. The V segment lost 2 bases and the J segment 7 bases; nucleotides outside the gene matches: 2. Germline V lookup: CDR1 MNHEY, CDR2 SVGAGI. The CDR3 is CASSYRDRAGYTF. CDR3 in DNA: TGTGCCAGCAGTTACAGGGACAGGGCTGGCTACACCTTC.

The table lists this clonotype with a few counts. The gene calls are TRBV6-2 or TRBV6-3 and TRBJ1-1; D is unresolved. Looked up from germline, CDR1 is MNHEY and CDR2 is SVGEGT. The CDR3 runs to 13 residues. Between the trimmed V and J ends, which lost 0 bases and 8 bases, there was a span of 10 bases. CDR3 protein: CASSYSLPGEAFF. The CDR3 bases are TGTGCCAGCAGTTACTCTCTTCCGGGAGAAGCTTTCTTT.

This clonotype was detected ten times or more. The rearrangement joins TRBV14 to TRBJ1-1; perhaps TRBD1 as D (6 bases). The CDR3 covers 14 residues. Germline lookup yields CDR1 SGHDN and CDR2 FVKESK. V dropped 1 base and J dropped 4 bases, with 10 bases sitting between them. The CDR3 nucleotides are TGTGCCAGCAGCCAAGTGGGGGCTGGCACTGAAGCTTTCTTT. As protein: CASSQVGAGTEAFF.